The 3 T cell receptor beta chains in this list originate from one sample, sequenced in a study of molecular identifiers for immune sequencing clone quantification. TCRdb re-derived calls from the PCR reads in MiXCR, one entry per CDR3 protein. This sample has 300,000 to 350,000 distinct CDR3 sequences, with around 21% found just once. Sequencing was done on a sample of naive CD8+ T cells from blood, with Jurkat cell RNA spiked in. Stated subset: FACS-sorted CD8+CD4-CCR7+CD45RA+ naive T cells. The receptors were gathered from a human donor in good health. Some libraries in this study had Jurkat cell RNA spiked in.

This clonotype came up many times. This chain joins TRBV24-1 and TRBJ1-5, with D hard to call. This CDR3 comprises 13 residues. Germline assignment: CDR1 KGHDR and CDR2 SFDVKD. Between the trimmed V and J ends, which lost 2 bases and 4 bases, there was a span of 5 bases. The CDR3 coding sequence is TGTGCCACCAGTGATTCCTTGAATCAGCCCCAGCATTTT. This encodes CATSDSLNQPQHF.

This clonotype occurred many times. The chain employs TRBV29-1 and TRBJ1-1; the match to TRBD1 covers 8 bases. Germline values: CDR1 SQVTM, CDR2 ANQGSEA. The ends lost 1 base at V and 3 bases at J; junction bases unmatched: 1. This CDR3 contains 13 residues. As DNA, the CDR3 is TGCAGCGTTGAAGTGACAGGGGACACTGAAGCTTTCTTT. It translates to CSVEVTGDTEAFF. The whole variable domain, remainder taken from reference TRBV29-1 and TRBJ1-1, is SAVISQKPSRDICQRGTSLTIQCQVDSQVTMMFWYRQQPGQSLTLIATANQGSEATYESGFVIDKFPISRPNLTFSTLTVSNMSPEDSSIYLCSVEVTGDTEAFFGQGTRLTVV.

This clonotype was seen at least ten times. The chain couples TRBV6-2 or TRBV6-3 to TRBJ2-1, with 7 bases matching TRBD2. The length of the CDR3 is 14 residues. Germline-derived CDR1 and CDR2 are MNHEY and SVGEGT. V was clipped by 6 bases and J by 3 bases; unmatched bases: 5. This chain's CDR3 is CASRWTSDYNEQFF. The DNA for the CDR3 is TGTGCCAGCAGATGGACTAGTGACTACAATGAGCAGTTCTTC.